The next 15 T cell receptor beta chains were all read from a single sample in a study of T cells after yellow fever vaccination. From the 5' RACE reads, TCRdb called clonotypes with MiXCR, one entry per CDR3 protein. The sample lists 250,000 to 400,000 distinct CDR3 sequences, approximately 4% occurring once. Sequenced here: PBMCs, sampled 15 days after the yellow fever booster vaccination. The source of these receptors is a man between 18 and 29 years old who received the YFV17D yellow fever vaccine.

This clonotype was observed once. The chain uses TRBV6-6 and TRBJ1-1; no clear D. V gave up 7 bases and J gave up 5 bases, with 14 bases separating them. This CDR3 contains 13 residues. Germline loops: CDR1 MNHNY, CDR2 SVGAGI (reference sequence). This chain's CDR3 is CASTQYTGTEAFF. CDR3 coding DNA: TGTGCCAGCACCCAATACACCGGGACTGAAGCTTTCTTT.

This clonotype was counted many times. J is TRBJ2-7 and V is TRBV7-7, with 9 bases matching TRBD1. The CDR3 has 15 amino acids. The V segment lost 6 bases and the J segment 5 bases; nucleotides outside the gene matches: 11. Germline-derived CDR1 and CDR2 are SSHAT and FNYEAQ (reference sequence). The CDR3 sequence is CASSLSPGQGNEQYF. In DNA, the CDR3 is TGTGCCAGCAGTCTGAGCCCGGGACAGGGAAACGAGCAGTACTTC.

This clonotype occurred a few times. V usage is TRBV9 and J usage is TRBJ1-5; D unclear. Germline V lookup: CDR1 SGDLS, CDR2 YYNGEE. This CDR3 comprises 16 residues. The germline V and J ends were trimmed by 4 bases and 2 bases, with 16 bases remaining between them. In nucleotides, the CDR3 is TGTGCCAGCAGCCCAGGAGCCGGGGAGGGCAATCAGCCCCAGCATTTT. Its protein product is CASSPGAGEGNQPQHF.

The V and J genes are TRBV27 and TRBJ1-5; tentative D call: TRBD1 (5 bases). V lost 7 bases and J lost 2, with 12 bases in between. The CDR3 contains 14 residues. Germline assignment: CDR1 MNHEY and CDR2 SMNVEV (reference sequence). The DNA of the CDR3 is TGTGCCAGCACTCGGGGGGTTGGCAATCAGCCCCAGCATTTT. This codes for CASTRGVGNQPQHF.

This clonotype was seen more than once but under ten times. The gene calls are TRBV7-2 and TRBJ2-5, with 10 bases identical to TRBD1. This CDR3 has 15 amino acids. Trimming at V came to 3 bases and at J to 5 bases, leaving 6 bases not matched to a gene. Per germline, CDR1 SGHTA and CDR2 FQGNSA. DNA of the CDR3: TGTGCCAGCAGCTTTTGGACAGGGGGAGAGGAGACCCAGTACTTC. Its protein product is CASSFWTGGEETQYF.

This clonotype has at least ten counts. The rearrangement uses TRBV5-1 and TRBJ2-7; 7 bases are a match to TRBD2. From germline, CDR1 is SGHRS and CDR2 YFSETQ. The length of the CDR3 is 14 residues. V shed 7 bases, J shed 1 base, and the junction held 8 bases outside the gene matches. CDR3: CASRDYDLSYEQYF. The CDR3 region has the DNA TGCGCCAGCCGGGACTACGACCTTTCCTACGAGCAGTACTTC. Combining the CDR3 with reference TRBV5-1 and TRBJ2-7 gives the whole variable domain KAGVTQTPRYLIKTRGQQVTLSCSPISGHRSVSWYQQTPGQGLQFLFEYFSETQRNKGNFPGRFSGRQFSNSRSEMNVSTLELGDSALYLCASRDYDLSYEQYFGPGTRLTVT.

This clonotype was detected only a few times. The chain carries TRBV28 and TRBJ2-7; 8 bases are shared with TRBD1. Germline CDR1 and CDR2: MDHEN and SYDVKM. The CDR3 sequence is 15 residues long. The junction had 11 bases not matched to a gene; V was cut back by 4 bases and J by 6 bases. CDR3 sequence: CASSSTPSTGAEQYV. The DNA for the CDR3 is TGTGCCAGCAGTTCAACCCCCTCGACAGGGGCCGAGCAGTACGTC.

The count of this clonotype is one. This chain uses TRBV12-3 or TRBV12-4 with TRBJ2-3; 7 bases are shared with TRBD2. J lost 1 base, V lost 3 bases, and 13 bases had no gene match. The CDR3 loop spans 18 amino acids. Here the CDR3 reads CASSFRMGGKGGTDTQYF. The CDR3 bases are TGTGCCAGCAGTTTTCGAATGGGGGGGAAAGGGGGCACAGATACGCAGTATTTT.

This clonotype was found many times. V usage is TRBV29-1 and J usage is TRBJ1-3; D may be TRBD1 (5 bases). CDR1 SQVTM and CDR2 ANQGSEA come from the germline V gene. The ends were cut back, 6 bases at V and 0 bases at J, with 9 bases in the middle. There are 13 residues in the CDR3. The CDR3: CSVRAISGNTIYF. CDR3 nucleotides: TGCAGCGTCAGGGCGATCTCTGGAAACACCATATATTTT. Based on the CDR3 plus reference TRBV29-1 and TRBJ1-3, the full variable domain is SAVISQKPSRDICQRGTSLTIQCQVDSQVTMMFWYRQQPGQSLTLIATANQGSEATYESGFVIDKFPISRPNLTFSTLTVSNMSPEDSSIYLCSVRAISGNTIYFGEGSWLTVV.

This clonotype was seen a handful of times. The CDR3 is CASRERLAPTDTQYF. The DNA of the CDR3 is TGTGCCAGCCGCGAGAGACTAGCCCCCACAGATACGCAGTATTTT. The J gene is TRBJ2-3, the V gene TRBV6-2 or TRBV6-3, with 7 bases lining up with TRBD2. There are 15 residues in the CDR3. Germline lookup yields CDR1 MNHEY and CDR2 SVGEGT. Unmatched junction bases numbered 10, after V lost 8 bases and J lost 2 bases.

At least ten counts were recorded for this clonotype. The V call is TRBV7-2, the J call TRBJ2-5, with D possibly being TRBD1 or TRBD2 (6 bases each). Germline-derived CDR1 and CDR2 are SGHTA and FQGNSA. The CDR3 loop spans 14 amino acids. V gave up 5 bases and J gave up 5 bases, with 15 bases separating them. Here the CDR3 reads CASSPNGGGETQYF. Here the CDR3 DNA reads TGTGCCAGCAGCCCCAACGGGGGCGGGGAGACCCAGTACTTC.

The sample holds a few counts of this clonotype. This rearrangement joins TRBV7-9 to TRBJ2-5; tentative D call: TRBD1 (6 bases). CDR3 length equals 14 residues. The V gene lost 8 bases and the J gene lost 2 bases, with 15 bases spanning the gap. The V gene's germline CDR1 is SEHNR and CDR2 FQNEAQ (reference sequence). The DNA for the CDR3 is TGTGCCAGCGGATTAACAGGGACGCAAGAGACCCAGTACTTC. Translating gives CASGLTGTQETQYF.

This clonotype showed up just a few times. The V gene is TRBV7-6, the J gene TRBJ1-2; D is perhaps TRBD1 (6 bases). The germline CDR1 and CDR2 sequences are SGHVS and FNYEAQ. The CDR3 spans 14 residues. Trimming pared 0 bases from V and 8 bases from J, leaving 13 bases between. CDR3 coding DNA: TGTGCCAGCAGCTTAGCGGTACAGGGCGGCGGCTACACCTTC. Protein: CASSLAVQGGGYTF.

This clonotype occurred many times. The chain has TRBV18 and TRBJ1-5; TRBD1 agrees at 11 bases. The V segment lost 6 bases and the J segment 3 bases; nucleotides outside the gene matches: 1. Germline V gene sequence: CDR1 KGHSH, CDR2 LQKENI. This CDR3 comprises 14 residues. CDR3 sequence: CASSGQGDNQPQHF. For the CDR3, the DNA is TGTGCCAGCTCGGGACAGGGGGACAATCAGCCCCAGCATTTT.

This clonotype was picked up many times. The J gene is TRBJ2-1, the V gene TRBV7-6; a possible D gene is TRBD1 (7 bases). V shed 5 bases and J shed 4 bases, with 15 bases lying between them. There are 15 residues in the CDR3. Germline V gene data show CDR1 as SGHVS and CDR2 as FNYEAQ. For the CDR3, the DNA is TGTGCCAGCAGCCCTGGAGGGGGCCGGTACAATGAGCAGTTCTTC. Translation: CASSPGGGRYNEQFF.